A single sample gave rise to the 17 T cell receptor beta chains below, sequenced in a study of blood T cells in healthy people across ages. Sample-barcoded 5' priming and a J-beta primer mix drove a second PCR of 7 to 11 cycles. TCRdb re-derived calls from the 5' RACE reads in MiXCR, one entry per CDR3 protein. The table records 700,000 to 900,000 distinct CDR3 sequences, about 53% of them present only once. Sequenced material: blood. These receptors were taken from a man older than 75 in good health.

The chain has TRBV7-6 and TRBJ2-4, with 9 nucleotides matching TRBD1. The ends lost 5 bases at V and 0 bases at J; junction bases unmatched: 2. The germline CDR1 and CDR2 sequences are SGHVS and FNYEAQ. This CDR3 comprises 15 residues. This CDR3 reads CASSLGQGAKNIQYF. CDR3 in DNA: TGTGCCAGCAGCCTGGGACAGGGAGCCAAAAACATTCAGTACTTC.

This rearrangement joins TRBV20-1 to TRBJ2-4, with D possibly matching TRBD1 (5 bases). Per the germline V gene, CDR1 is DFQATT and CDR2 is SNEGSKA (reference sequence). Trimming removed 5 bases at V and 0 bases at J, with 8 bases between. CDR3 length equals 13 residues. The CDR3 sequence: CSAAQGAKNIQYF. The CDR3 DNA follows: TGCAGTGCTGCTCAGGGAGCCAAAAACATTCAGTACTTC.

A few counts support this clonotype. The chain uses TRBV2 and TRBJ2-5, with 9 positions matching TRBD2. CDR3 length: 16 amino acids. V was clipped by 1 base and J by 2 bases; unmatched bases: 5. Germline-derived CDR1 and CDR2 are SNHLY and FYNNEI. The CDR3 sequence is CASSEGQAGGQETQYF. The CDR3 region has the DNA TGTGCCAGCAGTGAAGGGCAAGCGGGAGGACAAGAGACCCAGTACTTC.

This chain connects TRBV2 to TRBJ2-5; 7 nucleotides align to TRBD1. Germline V lookup: CDR1 SNHLY, CDR2 FYNNEI. Trimming cost V 7 bases and J 2 bases; bases outside gene matches: 7. This CDR3 comprises 14 residues. The CDR3 sequence is CASIGTARQETQYF. In DNA, the CDR3 is TGTGCCAGCATAGGGACAGCAAGACAAGAGACCCAGTACTTC.

Only one count was recorded for this clonotype. The rearrangement uses TRBV24-1 and TRBJ2-1; D may be TRBD2 (6 bases). The germline V and J ends were trimmed by 4 bases and 8 bases, with 14 bases remaining between them. The V gene's germline CDR1 is KGHDR and CDR2 SFDVKD. This CDR3 spans 14 amino acids. This CDR3 reads CATSETGVSDEQFF. In DNA form, the CDR3 reads TGTGCCACCAGTGAGACGGGAGTCTCCGATGAGCAGTTCTTC.

This clonotype was observed many times. V usage is TRBV20-1 and J usage is TRBJ2-7; 12 bases match TRBD2. V lost 5 bases and J lost 7; bases outside the gene matches: 12. Germline V gene data show CDR1 as DFQATT and CDR2 as SNEGSKA (reference sequence). This CDR3 is built from 15 residues. CDR3: CSALKTSGRSNEQYF. In nucleotides, the CDR3 is TGCAGTGCTCTGAAAACTAGCGGGAGGTCGAATGAGCAGTACTTC.

The chain has TRBV10-2 and TRBJ2-1, with 13 bases matching TRBD2. J was trimmed by 7 bases and V by 6 bases; bases with no gene match: 6. Germline-derived CDR1 and CDR2 are WSHSY and SAAADI. The CDR3 totals 15 residues. In nucleotides, the CDR3 is TGCGCCAGCAGAACCGGGACTAGCGGGATGAATGAGCAGTTCTTC. The encoded protein is CASRTGTSGMNEQFF.

The CDR3 protein is CAWSDEGAKVGYTF. CDR3 sequence (DNA): TGTGCCTGGAGCGACGAGGGGGCTAAGGTTGGCTACACCTTC. The chain links TRBV30 to TRBJ1-2, with TRBD1 identical over 7 bases. Germline trimming cut 3 bases from V and 7 bases from J; bases unmatched to any gene: 11. The germline CDR1 and CDR2 sequences are GTSNPN and SVGIG (reference sequence). This CDR3 contains 14 residues.

The chain couples TRBV11-2 to TRBJ2-4; 8 bases fit TRBD2. The J call is uncertain, as TRBJ2-7 better fits the DNA end. CDR1 and CDR2 (germline): SGHAT, FQNNGV. The CDR3 spans 14 residues. CDR3 residues: CASGSGGAPYEQYF. CDR3 nucleotides: TGTGCCAGCGGATCGGGGGGGGCCCCTTACGAGCAGTACTTC.

The chain employs TRBV10-2 and TRBJ1-5; D might be TRBD1 (6 bases). This CDR3 region has 15 residues. V was pared by 0 bases and J by 6 bases, with 12 bases between. The germline V gene has CDR1 WSHSY and CDR2 SAAADI. This chain's CDR3 is CASSESGGQFQPQHF. CDR3 DNA: TGCGCCAGCAGTGAGTCGGGGGGGCAATTTCAGCCCCAGCATTTT.

CDR3 protein: CSVERGGMRTDTQYF. CDR3 bases: TGCAGCGTTGAGAGGGGCGGGATGAGGACAGATACGCAGTATTTT. V is TRBV29-1 and J is TRBJ2-3, with D perhaps matching TRBD2 (6 bases). The germline V gene encodes CDR1 SQVTM and CDR2 ANQGSEA. The CDR3 length is 15 residues. V lost 3 bases, J lost 3 bases, and 16 bases lay in between.

The chain couples TRBV6-2 or TRBV6-3 to TRBJ2-5, with D maybe TRBD1 (6 bases). The ends were cut back, 4 bases at V and 3 bases at J, with 15 bases in the middle. This CDR3 has 15 amino acids. Germline lookup yields CDR1 MNHEY and CDR2 SVGEGT. The CDR3 DNA reads TGTGCCAGCAGTTGGGGGCAGGGACCAAAAGAGACCCAGTACTTC. It translates to CASSWGQGPKETQYF.

This clonotype has a handful of counts. The rearrangement joins TRBV20-1 to TRBJ2-5, with 10 nucleotides matching TRBD1. The end of the DNA fits TRBJ2-7 better, so the J call may be wrong. The CDR3 runs 11 residues. Per germline, CDR1 DFQATT and CDR2 SNEGSKA (reference sequence). CDR3 nucleotide sequence: TGCAGTGCGGGACAGGGGTCCGAGCAGTACTTC. This sequence encodes CSAGQGSEQYF.

This clonotype was recorded a few times. V usage is TRBV5-1 and J usage is TRBJ2-1; TRBD2 agrees at 9 bases. The trim removed 2 bases at V and 0 bases at J, leaving 9 bases unmatched. From germline, CDR1 is SGHRS and CDR2 YFSETQ. The CDR3 sequence is 18 residues long. The CDR3 nucleotides read TGCGCCAGCAGCTTCCCCCGGGCGGGAGGGCGCTCCTACAATGAGCAGTTCTTC. Translating gives CASSFPRAGGRSYNEQFF. Drawing the rest from reference TRBV5-1 and TRBJ2-1, the complete variable domain is KAGVTQTPRYLIKTRGQQVTLSCSPISGHRSVSWYQQTPGQGLQFLFEYFSETQRNKGNFPGRFSGRQFSNSRSEMNVSTLELGDSALYLCASSFPRAGGRSYNEQFFGPGTRLTVL.

J is TRBJ2-1 and V is TRBV2; 9 bases fit TRBD2. The ends lost 3 bases at V and 0 bases at J; junction bases unmatched: 3. The germline CDR1 and CDR2 sequences are SNHLY and FYNNEI. The CDR3 has 16 residues. In DNA, the CDR3 is TGTGCCAGCAGTGAGTTTAGCGGGAGCTCCTACAATGAGCAGTTCTTC. This translates into CASSEFSGSSYNEQFF.

The chain employs TRBV21-1 and TRBJ2-3; TRBD1, the table's D call, was not compared with the DNA. TRBV21-1 is an annotated pseudogene. The CDR3 is made up of 16 amino acids. The CDR3 DNA reads as TGTGCCAGCAGCAAACGGGATGGCAGGGGGCGAGATACGCAGTATTTT. Residues: CASSKRDGRGRDTQYF.

This chain links TRBV20-1 with TRBJ1-1; no reliable D call. Trimming left V 7 bases short and J 1 base short, with 13 bases between. Germline V lookup: CDR1 DFQATT, CDR2 SNEGSKA (reference sequence). This CDR3 is built from 13 residues. The CDR3 reads CSGARGQNTEAFF. The DNA for the CDR3 is TGCAGTGGGGCGAGAGGCCAGAACACTGAAGCTTTCTTT.